Below, 29 T cell receptor beta chains from the same sample are listed, as sequenced in a study of blood T cell repertoires in COVID-19 (dated by TCRdb to the early 2020s). The library was built by means of the immunoSEQ multiplex PCR assay. TCRdb retrieved this table from immuneACCESS and kept in-frame rearrangements only. Not all clones are present; in checked studies, unresolved V genes account for under half, and no reason is known for the remainder. Here the sample has roughly 65,000 clones; around nine tenths occur a single time. 13% of the sample is in the top ten clones. The specimen sequenced was peripheral blood. The receptors originated from a woman in her sixties with acute or convalescent COVID-19.

The genes are TRBV3-1 (or the pseudogene TRBV3-2) and TRBJ1-2; the D gene is possibly TRBD1 (6 bases). Germline values: CDR1 LGHDT, CDR2 YNNKEL (reference sequence). V was cut by 0 bases and J by 8 bases, with 13 bases left in between. The CDR3 spans 14 residues. The CDR3 is CASSQDQGTEGYTF. CDR3 bases: TGTGCCAGCAGCCAAGACCAGGGGACGGAGGGCTACACCTTC.

V gene TRBV9 combines with J gene TRBJ2-3; 12 bases fit TRBD2. The CDR3 spans 15 residues. CDR1 SGDLS and CDR2 YYNGEE come from the germline V gene. V was pared by 1 base and J by 6 bases, with 3 bases of the junction left unmatched. CDR3 in amino acids: CASSVPSGGADTQYF. The CDR3 bases are TGTGCCAGCAGCGTACCTAGCGGGGGGGCGGATACGCAGTATTTT.

The chain recombines TRBV6-5 with TRBJ1-3, with unresolved D. The CDR3 has 13 amino acids. V lost 5 bases and J lost 5, with 10 bases in between. CDR1 and CDR2 (germline): MNHEY, SVGAGI. The CDR3 DNA reads as TGTGCCAGCAGTCAGGATCCCAGAAACACCATATATTTT. It codes for CASSQDPRNTIYF.

This chain links TRBV5-5 with TRBJ1-5; 9 bases map to TRBD1. V lost 3 bases, J lost 2 bases, and 3 bases stayed unmatched. The CDR3 spans 15 residues. Germline V gene lookup returns CDR1 SGHKS and CDR2 YYEKEE (reference sequence). The CDR3 DNA reads TGTGCCAGCAGCTGGGACAGGGAACGCAATCAGCCCCAGCATTTT. As protein: CASSWDRERNQPQHF.

The chain couples TRBV7-3 to TRBJ2-5, with 12 bases fitting TRBD2. The ends lost 8 bases at V and 2 bases at J; junction bases unmatched: 6. The CDR3 is 15 residues long. Germline CDR1 and CDR2: SGHTA and FQGTGA. The chain's CDR3 is CASASSGGAQETQYF. The CDR3 DNA reads as TGTGCCAGCGCATCTAGCGGGGGGGCACAAGAGACCCAGTACTTC.

V and J are TRBV18 and TRBJ1-3; 8 positions agree with TRBD1. Germline values: CDR1 KGHSH, CDR2 LQKENI. The CDR3 totals 16 residues. V was pared by 0 bases and J by 4 bases, with 5 bases of the junction left unmatched. CDR3 amino acids: CASSPPGQGTGNTIYF. The CDR3 coding sequence is TGTGCCAGCTCACCACCCGGACAGGGAACCGGAAACACCATATATTTT.

The chain uses TRBV15 and TRBJ1-1; D perhaps matches TRBD1 (6 bases). CDR1 LNHNV and CDR2 YYDKDF come from the germline V gene (reference sequence). The V and J ends lost 5 bases and 1 base respectively, with 14 bases between them. This CDR3 has 15 residues. The CDR3 reads CATSVSPGANTEAFF. The CDR3 bases are TGTGCCACCAGCGTCTCGCCAGGGGCGAACACTGAAGCTTTCTTT.

The chain carries TRBV7-2 and TRBJ2-2, with D possibly matching TRBD2 (7 bases). Germline assignment: CDR1 SGHTA and CDR2 FQGNSA. The CDR3 sequence is 17 residues long. Trimming took 3 bases from V and 0 from J, leaving 14 bases between them. Here the CDR3 reads CASSLGGPDANTGELFF. CDR3 DNA: TGTGCCAGCAGCTTGGGGGGGCCCGACGCGAACACCGGGGAGCTGTTTTTT. Full variable domain (missing parts from reference TRBV7-2 and TRBJ2-2): GAGVSQSPSNKVTEKGKDVELRCDPISGHTALYWYRQSLGQGLEFLIYFQGNSAPDKSGLPSDRFSAERTGGSVSTLTIQRTQQEDSAVYLCASSLGGPDANTGELFFGEGSRLTVL.

CDR3 sequence reads: CASSRTGPNTEAFF. CDR3 coding DNA: TGTGCCAGCTCCCGGACAGGGCCGAACACTGAAGCTTTCTTT. The chain employs TRBV18 and TRBJ1-1; 8 bases fit TRBD1. The V and J ends lost 6 bases and 1 base, in that order; junction bases with no gene match: 4. The CDR3 covers 14 residues. Germline loops: CDR1 KGHSH, CDR2 LQKENI.

The V gene is TRBV3-1 (or the pseudogene TRBV3-2), the J gene TRBJ2-1, with D maybe TRBD2 (5 bases). CDR3 size: 14 residues. V was cut by 3 bases and J by 6 bases, with 12 bases left in between. Germline CDR1 reads LGHDT; CDR2 reads YNNKEL (reference sequence). The CDR3 DNA follows: TGTGCCAGCAGCCAGGGAGCCGATGGCAATGAGCAGTTCTTC. Translation gives CASSQGADGNEQFF.

The table lists this clone with a count of one. V gene TRBV19 combines with J gene TRBJ2-7, with 7 nucleotides matching TRBD1. CDR1 and CDR2 (germline): LNHDA, SQIVND (reference sequence). The CDR3 has 16 amino acids. The ends lost 1 base at V and 7 bases at J; junction bases unmatched: 13. CDR3 sequence (DNA): TGTGCCAGTAGTATAGCACAGGGGCCCTTCAGTGGGGAGCAGTACTTC. The encoded protein is CASSIAQGPFSGEQYF. Supplemented by reference TRBV19 and TRBJ2-7, the full variable domain reads DGGITQSPKYLFRKEGQNVTLSCEQNLNHDAMYWYRQDPGQGLRLIYYSQIVNDFQKGDIAEGYSVSREKKESFPLTVTSAQKNPTAFYLCASSIAQGPFSGEQYFGPGTRLTVT.

The rearrangement uses TRBV3-1 (or the pseudogene TRBV3-2) and TRBJ1-4; TRBD1 is a possible D gene (6 bases). Trimming stripped 3 bases from V and 7 bases from J, with 15 bases between. The CDR3 contains 15 residues. Germline assignment: CDR1 LGHDT and CDR2 YNNKEL (reference sequence). The CDR3 bases are TGTGCCAGCAGCCAGGGCCCGACAGGTGGTGAAAAACTGTTTTTT. Encoded protein: CASSQGPTGGEKLFF.

The CDR3 sequence is CASSFSSGNNQPQHF. The CDR3 bases are TGTGCCAGCAGTTTTTCGTCCGGGAACAATCAGCCCCAGCATTTT. The rearrangement uses TRBV28 and TRBJ1-5; no definite D call. CDR3 length equals 15 residues. Germline V gene data show CDR1 as MDHEN and CDR2 as SYDVKM. V lost 3 bases and J 3 bases, leaving 12 bases between the germline ends.

The chain uses TRBV4-1 and TRBJ1-4, with 9 bases identical to TRBD1. The CDR3 covers 16 residues. V gave up 0 bases and J gave up 5 bases; unmatched junction bases: 4. CDR1 is MGHRA, CDR2 YSYEKL, per germline. In DNA, the CDR3 is TGCGCCAGCAGCCAAGAAGCGACAGGGGGGAATGAAAAACTGTTTTTT. Its translation: CASSQEATGGNEKLFF.

The chain employs TRBV2 and TRBJ1-5; possibly TRBD1 for D (5 bases). The germline CDR1 and CDR2 sequences are SNHLY and FYNNEI. Between the trimmed V and J ends, which lost 8 bases and 6 bases, there was a span of 17 bases. This CDR3 has 14 amino acids. The CDR3 loop is CASSKGTLAQPQHF. CDR3 coding DNA: TGTGCCAGCTCGAAAGGGACTTTGGCTCAGCCCCAGCATTTT.

The V gene is TRBV6-2 or TRBV6-3, the J gene TRBJ1-4; D is perhaps TRBD1 (6 bases). Germline V lookup: CDR1 MNHEY, CDR2 SVGEGT. The germline V and J ends were trimmed by 2 bases and 8 bases, with 12 bases remaining between them. This CDR3 is built from 14 residues. The DNA for the CDR3 is TGTGCCAGCAGTTACGCAGGGGAAGAGGAAAAACTGTTTTTT. Translated, it gives CASSYAGEEEKLFF.

This chain connects TRBV5-4 to TRBJ2-5; 14 positions agree with TRBD2. The CDR3 covers 16 residues. Trimming took 4 bases from V and 2 from J; bases not matched to a gene: 4. Germline V gene lookup returns CDR1 SGHNT and CDR2 YYREEE (reference sequence). The CDR3: CASSRLAGGIQETQYF. The CDR3 DNA sequence: TGTGCCAGCAGCCGACTAGCGGGGGGGATTCAAGAGACCCAGTACTTC.

The rearrangement uses TRBV6-4 and TRBJ2-3; 8 nucleotides agree with TRBD2. Germline CDR1 reads MRHNA; CDR2 reads SNTAGT. The CDR3 consists of 14 residues. The ends lost 3 bases at V and 1 base at J; junction bases unmatched: 0. The CDR3 bases are TGTGCCAGCAGTGAGCGGGGGGGCACAGATACGCAGTATTTT. The encoded protein is CASSERGGTDTQYF.

The chain has TRBV28 and TRBJ1-1, with D tentatively TRBD1 (5 bases). CDR3 size: 14 residues. Germline V gives CDR1 MDHEN, CDR2 SYDVKM. Trimming left V 7 bases short and J 4 bases short, with 16 bases between. CDR3 coding DNA: TGTGCCAGCATGGACACCGCCGGGAGCACTGAAGCTTTCTTT. The encoded protein is CASMDTAGSTEAFF.

The chain links TRBV11-2 to TRBJ1-2; D gene ambiguous. This CDR3 has 13 amino acids. V gave up 1 base and J gave up 4 bases, with 7 bases separating them. Germline CDR1 SGHAT, CDR2 FQNNGV. The CDR3 bases are TGTGCCAGCAGCTTAGGGCAACGCTATGGCTACACCTTC. Its translation: CASSLGQRYGYTF.

The gene calls are TRBV6-5 and TRBJ1-1; D is unresolved. Deletions cut 6 bases from V and 1 base from J, with 6 bases between. CDR1 is MNHEY and CDR2 is SVGAGI in the germline V gene. The CDR3 spans 12 residues. The CDR3 nucleotides are TGTGCCAGCAGGACGGGGAACACTGAAGCTTTCTTT. It is translated as CASRTGNTEAFF.

The chain joins TRBV29-1 to TRBJ2-5; no clear D gene. Deletions cut 3 bases from V and 5 bases from J, with 10 bases between. Germline assignment: CDR1 SQVTM and CDR2 ANQGSEA. This CDR3 comprises 12 residues. For the CDR3, the DNA is TGCAGCGTTGATGGCCTGATGGAGACCCAGTACTTC. Encoded protein: CSVDGLMETQYF.

The CDR3 region has the DNA TGTGCCAGCAGGCTTAGTTTCGGGGAGCTGTTTTTT. It codes for CASRLSFGELFF. The rearrangement uses TRBV6-5 and TRBJ2-2; D is ambiguous. Trimming left V 6 bases short and J 7 bases short, with 9 bases between. The CDR3 is made up of 12 amino acids. Germline CDR1 reads MNHEY; CDR2 reads SVGAGI.

This rearrangement joins TRBV14 to TRBJ2-5; TRBD1 might be the D (6 bases). Germline V CDR1 and CDR2: SGHDN, FVKESK. Trimming removed 1 base at V and 5 bases at J, with 11 bases between. This CDR3 is 14 amino acids long. CDR3 sequence (DNA): TGTGCCAGCAGCCAAGGGTACAGGGCGGAGACCCAGTACTTC. Encoded protein: CASSQGYRAETQYF.

The rearrangement links TRBV2 to TRBJ2-2; 13 nucleotides agree with TRBD2. CDR3 length: 18 residues. CDR1 and CDR2 (germline): SNHLY, FYNNEI. V was clipped by 6 bases and J by 3 bases; unmatched bases: 10. The CDR3 DNA reads TGTGCCAGCAGAGCGGGACTAGCGGGGCCAGGGGACACCGGGGAGCTGTTTTTT. Protein sequence: CASRAGLAGPGDTGELFF.

The rearrangement uses TRBV20-1 and TRBJ2-5; D gene unclear. Germline V lookup: CDR1 DFQATT, CDR2 SNEGSKA (reference sequence). The germline V and J ends were trimmed by 5 bases and 7 bases, with 11 bases remaining between them. This CDR3 is built from 11 residues. The CDR3: CSAPGPTTQYF. CDR3 nucleotide sequence: TGCAGTGCTCCAGGCCCGACGACCCAGTACTTC.

The J gene is TRBJ1-1, the V gene TRBV6-1, with 7 nucleotides matching TRBD1. V lost 3 bases, J lost 1 base, and 5 bases stayed unmatched. Germline CDR1 and CDR2: MNHNS and SASEGT. The CDR3 contains 15 residues. In nucleotides, the CDR3 is TGTGCCAGCAGTGAGACAGGGTGGGGGAACACTGAAGCTTTCTTT. Translated, it gives CASSETGWGNTEAFF.

This clone has only a few counts. The gene calls are TRBV28 and TRBJ2-3, with 9 bases aligning to TRBD2. V lost 5 bases to trimming and J lost 0 bases; unmatched junction nucleotides: 9. CDR3 length: 17 residues. CDR1 is MDHEN and CDR2 is SYDVKM in the germline V gene. As DNA, the CDR3 is TGTGCCAGCAGTACGCCGACTAGCGGACTTAGCACAGATACGCAGTATTTT. As protein: CASSTPTSGLSTDTQYF.

The chain is built from TRBV4-1 and TRBJ2-5; 8 nucleotides agree with TRBD2. The junction had 2 bases not matched to a gene; V was cut back by 1 base and J by 1 base. The CDR3 extends over 15 amino acids. Germline CDR1 reads MGHRA; CDR2 reads YSYEKL. This CDR3 is CASSQAGTSQETQYF. DNA of the CDR3: TGCGCCAGCAGCCAAGCTGGGACTAGCCAAGAGACCCAGTACTTC.